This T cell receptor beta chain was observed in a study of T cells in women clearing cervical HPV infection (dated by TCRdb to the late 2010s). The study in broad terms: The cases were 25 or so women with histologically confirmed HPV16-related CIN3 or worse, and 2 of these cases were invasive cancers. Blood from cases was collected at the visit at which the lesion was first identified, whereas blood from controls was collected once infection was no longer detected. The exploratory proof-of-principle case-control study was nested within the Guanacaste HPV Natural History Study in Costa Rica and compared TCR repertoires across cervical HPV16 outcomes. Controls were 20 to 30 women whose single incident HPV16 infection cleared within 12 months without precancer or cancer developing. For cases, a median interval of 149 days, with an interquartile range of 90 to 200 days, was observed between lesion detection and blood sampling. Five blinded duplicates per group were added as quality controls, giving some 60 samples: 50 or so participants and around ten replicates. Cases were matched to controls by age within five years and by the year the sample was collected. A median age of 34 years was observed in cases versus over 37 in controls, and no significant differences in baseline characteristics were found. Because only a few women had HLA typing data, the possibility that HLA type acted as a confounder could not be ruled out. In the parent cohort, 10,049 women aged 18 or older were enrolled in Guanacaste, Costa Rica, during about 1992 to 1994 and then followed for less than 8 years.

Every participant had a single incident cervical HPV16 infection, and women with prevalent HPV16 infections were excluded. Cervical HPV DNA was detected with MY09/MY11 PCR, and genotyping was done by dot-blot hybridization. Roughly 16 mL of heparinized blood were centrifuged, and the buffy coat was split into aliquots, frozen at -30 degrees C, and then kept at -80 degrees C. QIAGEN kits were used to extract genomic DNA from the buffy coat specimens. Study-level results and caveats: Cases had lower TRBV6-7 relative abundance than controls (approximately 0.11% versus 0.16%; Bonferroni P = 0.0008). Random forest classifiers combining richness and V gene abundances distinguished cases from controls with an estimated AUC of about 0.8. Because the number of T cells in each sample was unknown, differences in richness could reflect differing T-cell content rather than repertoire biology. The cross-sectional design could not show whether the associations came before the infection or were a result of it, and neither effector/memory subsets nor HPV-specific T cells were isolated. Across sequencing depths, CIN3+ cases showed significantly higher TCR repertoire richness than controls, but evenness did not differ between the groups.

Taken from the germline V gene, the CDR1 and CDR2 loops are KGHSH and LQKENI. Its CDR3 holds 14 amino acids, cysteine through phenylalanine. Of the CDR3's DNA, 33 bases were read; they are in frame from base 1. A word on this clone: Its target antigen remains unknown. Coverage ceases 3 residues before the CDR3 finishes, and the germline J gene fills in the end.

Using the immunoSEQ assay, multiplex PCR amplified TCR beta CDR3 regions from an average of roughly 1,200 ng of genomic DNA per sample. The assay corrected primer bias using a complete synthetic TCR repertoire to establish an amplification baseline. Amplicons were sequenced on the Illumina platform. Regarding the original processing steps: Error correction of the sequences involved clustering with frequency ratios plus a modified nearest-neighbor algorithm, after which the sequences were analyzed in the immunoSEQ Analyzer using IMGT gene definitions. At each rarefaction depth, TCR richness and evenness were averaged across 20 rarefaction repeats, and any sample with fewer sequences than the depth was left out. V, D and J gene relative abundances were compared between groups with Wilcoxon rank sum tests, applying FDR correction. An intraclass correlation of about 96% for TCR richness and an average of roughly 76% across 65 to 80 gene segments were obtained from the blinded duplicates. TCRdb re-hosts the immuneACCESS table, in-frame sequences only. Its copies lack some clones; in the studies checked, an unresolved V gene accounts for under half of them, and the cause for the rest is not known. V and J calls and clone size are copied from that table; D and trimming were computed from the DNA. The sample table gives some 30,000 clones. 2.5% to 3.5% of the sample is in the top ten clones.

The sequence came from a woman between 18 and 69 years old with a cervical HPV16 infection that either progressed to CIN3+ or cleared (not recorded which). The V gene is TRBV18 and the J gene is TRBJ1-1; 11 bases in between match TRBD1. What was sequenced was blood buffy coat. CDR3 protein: CASFSGQGAAGAFF. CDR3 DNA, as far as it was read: TGTGCCAGCTTTTCAGGACAGGGGGCTGCGGGT. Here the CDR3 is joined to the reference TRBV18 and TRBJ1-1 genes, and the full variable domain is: NAGVMQNPRHLVRRRGQEARLRCSPMKGHSHVYWYRQLPEEGLKFMVYLQKENIIDESGMPKERFSAEFPKEGPSILRIQQVVRGDSAAYFCASFSGQGAAGAFFGQGTRLTVV.